These 31 T cell receptor beta chains were sequenced from one sample in a study of control samples from healthy donors and cancer patients. Sequencing used immunoSEQ multiplex PCR; TCRdb keeps in-frame clones, though not all of them. The data contain 95,000 to 130,000 clones, about 94% of them singletons. The specimen sequenced was blood. These TCRs come from a man between 25 and 39 years old in good health.

The V and J genes are TRBV24-1 and TRBJ1-1; D is undetermined. This CDR3 contains 12 residues. Germline CDR1 and CDR2: KGHDR and SFDVKD. V gave up 3 bases and J gave up 8 bases, with 9 bases separating them. The CDR3 region is CATSDSGSEAFF. The CDR3 coding sequence is TGTGCCACCAGTGATAGCGGCAGCGAAGCTTTCTTT.

The chain carries TRBV19 and TRBJ2-6; perhaps TRBD2 as D (6 bases). Trimming took off 8 bases at V and 4 bases at J, with 18 bases between the two ends. Germline V gives CDR1 LNHDA, CDR2 SQIVND (reference sequence). The CDR3 is 16 residues long. CDR3 nucleotides: TGTGCCAGTGGGGACCTGGGGGGTTTGGGGGCCAACGTCCTGACTTTC. The encoded protein is CASGDLGGLGANVLTF. Based on the CDR3 plus reference TRBV19 and TRBJ2-6, the full variable domain is DGGITQSPKYLFRKEGQNVTLSCEQNLNHDAMYWYRQDPGQGLRLIYYSQIVNDFQKGDIAEGYSVSREKKESFPLTVTSAQKNPTAFYLCASGDLGGLGANVLTFGAGSRLTVL.

This clone appeared once. This rearrangement joins TRBV5-4 to TRBJ1-3; no clear D gene. The CDR3 extends over 15 amino acids. Per germline, CDR1 SGHNT and CDR2 YYREEE (reference sequence). Trimming removed 0 bases at V and 0 bases at J, with 7 bases between. CDR3: CASSLGWASGNTIYF. The CDR3 DNA follows: TGTGCCAGCAGCTTGGGGTGGGCCTCTGGAAACACCATATATTTT.

The chain is built from TRBV12-5 and TRBJ2-3; 10 bases agree with TRBD2. Germline CDR1 LGHNT, CDR2 FRNRAP. J lost 5 bases, V lost 0 bases, and 8 bases had no gene match. This CDR3 contains 17 residues. The CDR3 DNA follows: TGTGCTAGTGGTTTGGTGGTGAGCGGGGGGGCCGGAGATACGCAGTATTTT. Protein product: CASGLVVSGGAGDTQYF.

The chain combines TRBV11-3 with TRBJ2-1; TRBD1 might be the D (5 bases). V was pared by 2 bases and J by 0 bases, with 14 bases between. The CDR3 runs 17 residues. Per germline, CDR1 SGHNT and CDR2 YENEEA. The CDR3 spells CASSLYQGLSSYNEQFF. The CDR3 DNA reads TGTGCCAGCAGCTTATACCAGGGTCTTAGCTCCTACAATGAGCAGTTCTTC.

The chain employs TRBV2 and TRBJ2-2; 8 bases match TRBD1. This CDR3 region has 16 residues. CDR1 and CDR2 from the germline V gene are SNHLY and FYNNEI. Trimming cost V 1 base and J 6 bases; bases outside gene matches: 7. CDR3 coding DNA: TGTGCCAGCAGTGAAGTGAAAACAGGGGGACCCGGGGAGCTGTTTTTT. It is translated as CASSEVKTGGPGELFF. The full variable domain, in which reference TRBV2 and TRBJ2-2 provide the parts outside the CDR3, is EPEVTQTPSHQVTQMGQEVILRCVPISNHLYFYWYRQILGQKVEFLVSFYNNEISEKSEIFDDQFSVERPDGSNFTLKIRSTKLEDSAMYFCASSEVKTGGPGELFFGEGSRLTVL.

The rearrangement joins TRBV5-1 to TRBJ2-7; 8 bases are a match to TRBD2. V shed 4 bases, J shed 2 bases, and the junction held 8 bases outside the gene matches. CDR3 size: 15 residues. CDR1 is SGHRS and CDR2 is YFSETQ in the germline V gene. This CDR3 is CASSPQSGSAYEQYF. CDR3 in DNA: TGCGCCAGCAGCCCGCAAAGCGGGAGTGCCTACGAGCAGTACTTC.

This chain links TRBV14 with TRBJ2-3; TRBD2 matches 7 bases. Trimming cost V 4 bases and J 2 bases; bases outside gene matches: 6. The CDR3 covers 15 residues. Per the germline V gene, CDR1 is SGHDN and CDR2 is FVKESK. CDR3 protein: CASSRGGTPTDTQYF. The CDR3, as DNA: TGTGCCAGCAGCCGGGGGGGGACCCCCACAGATACGCAGTATTTT.

This chain links TRBV24-1 with TRBJ1-1; the D is unclear. Trimming took off 5 bases at V and 0 bases at J, with 6 bases between the two ends. The CDR3 is 13 residues long. Germline V gene sequence: CDR1 KGHDR, CDR2 SFDVKD. The CDR3 region has the DNA TGTGCCACCAGTGGGGCACTGAACACTGAAGCTTTCTTT. It is translated as CATSGALNTEAFF.

The CDR3 loop reads CASSGFAGTSGTDTQYF. CDR3 bases: TGTGCCAGCAGCGGATTCGCCGGGACTAGCGGCACAGATACGCAGTATTTT. The chain combines TRBV11-2 with TRBJ2-3; TRBD2 matches 10 bases. The CDR3 loop spans 17 amino acids. CDR1 is SGHAT and CDR2 is FQNNGV in the germline V gene. J gave up 1 base and V 5 bases, and 9 bases lay outside the gene matches.

This clone was observed a few times. V and J are TRBV7-9 and TRBJ2-1; D is unresolved. This CDR3 has 14 amino acids. V was trimmed by 1 base and J by 8 bases, leaving 12 bases between them. The germline gives CDR1 SEHNR, CDR2 FQNEAQ (reference sequence). The CDR3 protein is CASSLGSTGDEQFF. The CDR3 DNA is TGTGCCAGCAGCTTAGGGTCTACGGGCGATGAGCAGTTCTTC.

The chain combines TRBV28 with TRBJ2-3; TRBD1 is a possible D gene (5 bases). This CDR3 is 13 amino acids long. V gave up 9 bases and J gave up 6 bases, with 16 bases separating them. Germline lookup yields CDR1 MDHEN and CDR2 SYDVKM. CDR3 sequence: CASTFRESDTQYF. CDR3 coding DNA: TGTGCCAGTACCTTCAGGGAATCCGATACGCAGTATTTT.

This clone occurred once. The J gene is TRBJ1-2, the V gene TRBV28, with TRBD1 matching over 8 bases. The CDR3 totals 14 residues. Looked up from germline, CDR1 is MDHEN and CDR2 is SYDVKM. The V gene end was trimmed by 3 bases and the J gene end by 4 bases; junction bases not matched to a gene: 4. CDR3 in amino acids: CASSFGTGLYGYTF. The CDR3 DNA follows: TGTGCCAGCAGTTTCGGGACAGGCCTCTATGGCTACACCTTC.

The genes are TRBV24-1 and TRBJ1-1; D is uncertain. The germline gives CDR1 KGHDR, CDR2 SFDVKD. The CDR3 length is 12 residues. The ends were cut back, 3 bases at V and 5 bases at J, with 6 bases in the middle. This chain's CDR3 is CATSDSKTEAFF. CDR3 DNA sequence: TGTGCCACCAGTGATAGTAAGACTGAAGCTTTCTTT.

This clone came up a few times. V gene TRBV12-5 combines with J gene TRBJ1-2; 12 bases map to TRBD1. The length of the CDR3 is 16 residues. V trimming: 6 bases; J trimming: 0 bases; junction bases outside the gene matches: 5. CDR1 is LGHNT and CDR2 is FRNRAP in the germline V gene. Written as DNA, the CDR3 is TGTGCTAGTGGATCGGGACAGGGGGCGCCTAACTATGGCTACACCTTC. This codes for CASGSGQGAPNYGYTF.

The rearrangement links TRBV5-8 to TRBJ2-2; TRBD2 matches at 8 bases. The germline gives CDR1 SGHTS, CDR2 YDEGEE. Trimming cost V 0 bases and J 4 bases; bases outside gene matches: 5. The CDR3 has 16 amino acids. DNA for the CDR3: TGTGCCAGCAGCTTGGAACTAGCGGCTATCACCGGGGAGCTGTTTTTT. It encodes CASSLELAAITGELFF.

The chain employs TRBV2 and TRBJ1-3; D ambiguous. Germline assignment: CDR1 SNHLY and CDR2 FYNNEI. This CDR3 is 13 amino acids long. V lost 2 bases and J 5 bases, leaving 7 bases between the germline ends. CDR3: CASSENPRNTIYF. The DNA of the CDR3 is TGTGCCAGCAGTGAAAATCCGAGAAACACCATATATTTT.

Here the CDR3 reads CASSYTNLAGVNTDTQYF. CDR3 DNA sequence: TGTGCCAGCAGCTACACGAATCTAGCGGGGGTAAACACAGATACGCAGTATTTT. The chain employs TRBV4-2 and TRBJ2-3, with 10 bases that match TRBD2. V was pared by 5 bases and J by 2 bases, with 13 bases of the junction left unmatched. Germline CDR1 LGHNA, CDR2 YNFKEQ. This CDR3 has 18 residues.

This clone was found once. CDR3: CASSLSLLSGANVLTF. The CDR3 DNA follows: TGCGCCAGCAGCTTGTCCCTCCTCTCTGGGGCCAACGTCCTGACTTTC. This rearrangement joins TRBV5-1 to TRBJ2-6, with D uncertain. CDR1 and CDR2 (germline): SGHRS, YFSETQ. The V end lost 1 base, the J end lost 0 bases, and 8 bases lay between the germline ends. CDR3 length: 16 residues.

The V call is TRBV2, the J call TRBJ2-7; 8 nucleotides line up with TRBD1. Looked up from germline, CDR1 is SNHLY and CDR2 is FYNNEI. V trimming: 6 bases; J trimming: 6 bases; junction bases outside the gene matches: 10. The CDR3 spans 14 residues. In DNA, the CDR3 is TGTGCCAGCAGATCCGACAGGGGAGCGGGCGAGCAGTACTTC. Its translation is CASRSDRGAGEQYF.

The chain uses TRBV3-1 (or the pseudogene TRBV3-2) and TRBJ1-1; no definite D call. CDR1 is LGHDT, CDR2 YNNKEL, per germline (reference sequence). V gave up 1 base and J gave up 1 base, with 10 bases separating them. The CDR3 is 15 residues long. The CDR3 sequence is CASSQGEWTNTEAFF. CDR3 nucleotides: TGTGCCAGCAGCCAAGGGGAATGGACGAACACTGAAGCTTTCTTT.

Only one count was recorded for this clone. The J gene is TRBJ2-5, the V gene TRBV10-2; 7 nucleotides align to TRBD2. With V trimmed by 3 bases and J by 6 bases, 10 bases remained unmatched. CDR1 and CDR2 from the germline V gene are WSHSY and SAAADI. The CDR3 runs to 15 residues. CDR3 in amino acids: CASSEVGTMGQTQYF. The CDR3 DNA reads TGCGCCAGCAGTGAAGTTGGGACTATGGGGCAGACCCAGTACTTC.

This chain links TRBV5-1 with TRBJ2-7; 9 bases map to TRBD1. This CDR3 contains 14 residues. In germline, CDR1 is SGHRS, CDR2 YFSETQ. With V trimmed by 6 bases and J by 2 bases, 6 bases remained unmatched. The CDR3 is CASKQGAGAYEQYF. The CDR3 nucleotides are TGCGCCAGCAAACAGGGGGCAGGGGCCTACGAGCAGTACTTC. The complete variable domain, with remaining parts taken from reference TRBV5-1 and TRBJ2-7, reads KAGVTQTPRYLIKTRGQQVTLSCSPISGHRSVSWYQQTPGQGLQFLFEYFSETQRNKGNFPGRFSGRQFSNSRSEMNVSTLELGDSALYLCASKQGAGAYEQYFGPGTRLTVT.

The CDR3, as DNA: TGCGCCAGCAGACCAGGAATCTCCTATAATTCACCCCTCCACTTT. It translates to CASRPGISYNSPLHF. The chain joins TRBV5-1 to TRBJ1-6; D not certain. Germline V gene lookup returns CDR1 SGHRS and CDR2 YFSETQ. Deletions cut 5 bases from V and 0 bases from J, with 9 bases between. The CDR3 extends over 15 amino acids.

The V and J genes are TRBV11-2 and TRBJ2-7; the D is unclear. Germline values: CDR1 SGHAT, CDR2 FQNNGV. This CDR3 is built from 13 residues. Deletions cut 0 bases from V and 2 bases from J, with 5 bases between. CDR3 amino acids: CASSLEVPYEQYF. DNA for the CDR3: TGTGCCAGCAGCTTAGAAGTTCCCTACGAGCAGTACTTC.

J is TRBJ2-6 and V is TRBV5-1, with TRBD1 matching 7 bases. J gave up 3 bases and V 0 bases, and 9 bases lay outside the gene matches. This CDR3 has 18 amino acids. Germline V gene lookup returns CDR1 SGHRS and CDR2 YFSETQ. The chain's CDR3 is CASSLGLGGYGGANVLTF. In nucleotides, the CDR3 is TGCGCCAGCAGCTTGGGTTTAGGGGGCTATGGTGGGGCCAACGTCCTGACTTTC. Together with reference TRBV5-1 and TRBJ2-6, the CDR3 gives the full variable domain: KAGVTQTPRYLIKTRGQQVTLSCSPISGHRSVSWYQQTPGQGLQFLFEYFSETQRNKGNFPGRFSGRQFSNSRSEMNVSTLELGDSALYLCASSLGLGGYGGANVLTFGAGSRLTVL.

This CDR3 is CASSLDPRGGLNYGYTF. CDR3 DNA sequence: TGCGCCAGCAGTTTAGATCCTCGGGGGGGTTTGAACTATGGCTACACCTTC. The rearrangement links TRBV10-2 to TRBJ1-2, with a weak D call TRBD1 (5 bases). CDR1 WSHSY and CDR2 SAAADI come from the germline V gene. V was pared by 5 bases and J by 2 bases, with 21 bases between. The CDR3 contains 17 residues.

The chain joins TRBV18 to TRBJ1-1; a possible D gene is TRBD1 (6 bases). V was pared by 8 bases and J by 1 base, with 14 bases between. The germline V gene encodes CDR1 KGHSH and CDR2 LQKENI. This CDR3 region has 14 residues. The CDR3 loop is CASRSGGANTEAFF. For the CDR3, the DNA is TGTGCCAGCCGTAGCGGGGGCGCGAACACTGAAGCTTTCTTT.

This clone is a singleton in its sample. V is TRBV6-6 and J is TRBJ2-1; 10 bases line up with TRBD1. J lost 5 bases, V lost 6 bases, and 4 bases had no gene match. CDR1 and CDR2 (germline): MNHNY, SVGAGI (reference sequence). The CDR3 has 14 residues. The CDR3, as DNA: TGTGCCAGCAGCGGGACAGGGGCGAACAATGAGCAGTTCTTC. This sequence encodes CASSGTGANNEQFF.

This clone was detected only once. V usage is TRBV27 and J usage is TRBJ1-5, with no clear D. From germline, CDR1 is MNHEY and CDR2 SMNVEV (reference sequence). This CDR3 contains 12 residues. Deletions cut 9 bases from V and 4 bases from J, with 10 bases between. The CDR3 sequence: CASSKINQPQHF. The CDR3 coding sequence is TGTGCCAGTAGTAAGATTAATCAGCCCCAGCATTTT.

The chain carries TRBV5-1 and TRBJ2-1; D could derive from TRBD1 or TRBD2 (5 bases each). The V gene's germline CDR1 is SGHRS and CDR2 YFSETQ. This CDR3 contains 16 residues. V was trimmed by 6 bases and J by 4 bases, leaving 20 bases between them. The chain's CDR3 is CASTRGVASLYNEQFF. For the CDR3, the DNA is TGCGCCAGCACGAGAGGGGTTGCGTCCCTATACAATGAGCAGTTCTTC.